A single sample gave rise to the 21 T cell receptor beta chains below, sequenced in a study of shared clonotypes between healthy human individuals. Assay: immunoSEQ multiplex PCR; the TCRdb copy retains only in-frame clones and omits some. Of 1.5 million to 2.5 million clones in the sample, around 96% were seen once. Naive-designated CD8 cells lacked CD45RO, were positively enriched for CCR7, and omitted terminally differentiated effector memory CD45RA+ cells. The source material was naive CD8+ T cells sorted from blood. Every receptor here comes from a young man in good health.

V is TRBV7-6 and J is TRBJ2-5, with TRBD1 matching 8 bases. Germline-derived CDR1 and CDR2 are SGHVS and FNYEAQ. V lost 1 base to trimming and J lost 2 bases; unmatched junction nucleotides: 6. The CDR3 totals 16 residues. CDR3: CASSLDETGVQETQYF. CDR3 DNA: TGTGCCAGCAGCTTAGACGAGACAGGGGTGCAAGAGACCCAGTACTTC.

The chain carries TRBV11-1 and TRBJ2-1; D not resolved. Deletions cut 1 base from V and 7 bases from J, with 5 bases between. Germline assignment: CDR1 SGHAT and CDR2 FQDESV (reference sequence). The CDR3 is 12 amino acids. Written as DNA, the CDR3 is TGTGCCAGCAGCTTAGGTTCGAATGAGCAGTTCTTC. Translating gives CASSLGSNEQFF.

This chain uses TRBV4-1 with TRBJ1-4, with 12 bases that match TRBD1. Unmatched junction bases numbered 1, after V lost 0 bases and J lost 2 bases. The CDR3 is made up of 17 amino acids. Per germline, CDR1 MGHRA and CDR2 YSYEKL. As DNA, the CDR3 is TGCGCCAGCAGCCAAGAAGGGACAGGGGGCACTAATGAAAAACTGTTTTTT. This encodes CASSQEGTGGTNEKLFF.

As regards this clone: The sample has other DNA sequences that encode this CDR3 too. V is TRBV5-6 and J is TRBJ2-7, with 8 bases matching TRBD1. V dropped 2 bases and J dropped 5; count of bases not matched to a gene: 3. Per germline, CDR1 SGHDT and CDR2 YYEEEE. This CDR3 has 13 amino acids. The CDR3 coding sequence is TGTGCCAGCAGCTTCGGACAGGGCGACGAGCAGTACTTC. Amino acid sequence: CASSFGQGDEQYF.

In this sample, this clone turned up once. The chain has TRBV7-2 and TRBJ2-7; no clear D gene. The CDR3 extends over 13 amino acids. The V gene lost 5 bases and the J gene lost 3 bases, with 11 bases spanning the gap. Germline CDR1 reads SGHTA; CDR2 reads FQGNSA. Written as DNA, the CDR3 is TGTGCCAGCAGCCCCCGGTCAGGCTACGAGCAGTACTTC. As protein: CASSPRSGYEQYF.

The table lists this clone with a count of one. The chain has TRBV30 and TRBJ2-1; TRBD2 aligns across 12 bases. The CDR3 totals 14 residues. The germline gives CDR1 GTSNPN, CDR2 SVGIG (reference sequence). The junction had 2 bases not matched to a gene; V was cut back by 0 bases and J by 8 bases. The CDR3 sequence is CAWSVLAGGDEQFF. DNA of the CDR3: TGTGCCTGGAGTGTACTAGCGGGGGGCGATGAGCAGTTCTTC.

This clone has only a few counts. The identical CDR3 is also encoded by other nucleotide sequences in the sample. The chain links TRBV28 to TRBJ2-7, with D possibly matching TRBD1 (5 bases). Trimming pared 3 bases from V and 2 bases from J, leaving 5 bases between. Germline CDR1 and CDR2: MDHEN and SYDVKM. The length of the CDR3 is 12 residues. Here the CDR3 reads CASSLTAYEQYF. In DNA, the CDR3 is TGTGCCAGCAGTTTGACAGCCTACGAGCAGTACTTC. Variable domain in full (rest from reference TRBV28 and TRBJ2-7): DVKVTQSSRYLVKRTGEKVFLECVQDMDHENMFWYRQDPGLGLRLIYFSYDVKMKEKGDIPEGYSVSREKKERFSLILESASTNQTSMYLCASSLTAYEQYFGPGTRLTVT.

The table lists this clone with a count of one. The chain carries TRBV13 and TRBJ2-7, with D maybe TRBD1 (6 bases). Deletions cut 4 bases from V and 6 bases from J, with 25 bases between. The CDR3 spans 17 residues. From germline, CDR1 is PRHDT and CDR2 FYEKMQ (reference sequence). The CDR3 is CASSSHLPGTNLREQYF. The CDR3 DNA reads TGTGCCAGCAGCTCCCATCTCCCTGGGACAAATCTTCGCGAGCAGTACTTC.

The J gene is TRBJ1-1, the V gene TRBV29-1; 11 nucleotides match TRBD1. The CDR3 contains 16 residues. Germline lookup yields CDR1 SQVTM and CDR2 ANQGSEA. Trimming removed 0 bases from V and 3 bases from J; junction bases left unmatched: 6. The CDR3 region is CSVEDFGTGGYTEAFF. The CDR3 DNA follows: TGCAGCGTTGAAGACTTCGGGACAGGGGGGTACACTGAAGCTTTCTTT.

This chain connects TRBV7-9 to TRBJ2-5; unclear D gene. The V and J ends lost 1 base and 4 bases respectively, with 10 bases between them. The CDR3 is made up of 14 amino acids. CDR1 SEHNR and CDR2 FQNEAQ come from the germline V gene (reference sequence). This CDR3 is CASSLVGLLETQYF. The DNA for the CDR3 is TGTGCCAGCAGCTTAGTAGGGCTCCTAGAGACCCAGTACTTC.

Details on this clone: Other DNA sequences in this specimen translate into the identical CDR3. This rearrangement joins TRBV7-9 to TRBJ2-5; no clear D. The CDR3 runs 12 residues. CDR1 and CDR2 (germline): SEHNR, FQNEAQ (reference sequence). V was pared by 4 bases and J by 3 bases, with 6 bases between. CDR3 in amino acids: CASSSLKETQYF. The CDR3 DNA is TGTGCCAGCAGCTCCCTTAAAGAGACCCAGTACTTC.

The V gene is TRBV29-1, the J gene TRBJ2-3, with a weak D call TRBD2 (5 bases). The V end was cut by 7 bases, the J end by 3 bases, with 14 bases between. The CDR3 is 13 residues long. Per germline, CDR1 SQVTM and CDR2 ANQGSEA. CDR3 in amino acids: CSALEGHTDTQYF. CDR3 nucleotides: TGCAGCGCCCTTGAGGGCCATACAGATACGCAGTATTTT.

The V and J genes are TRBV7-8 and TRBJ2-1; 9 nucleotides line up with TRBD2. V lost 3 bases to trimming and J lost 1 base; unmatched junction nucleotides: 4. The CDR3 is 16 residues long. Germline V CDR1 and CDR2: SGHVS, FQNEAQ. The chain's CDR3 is CASSFYAGGSYNEQFF. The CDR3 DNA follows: TGTGCCAGCAGCTTCTACGCGGGAGGGTCCTACAATGAGCAGTTCTTC.

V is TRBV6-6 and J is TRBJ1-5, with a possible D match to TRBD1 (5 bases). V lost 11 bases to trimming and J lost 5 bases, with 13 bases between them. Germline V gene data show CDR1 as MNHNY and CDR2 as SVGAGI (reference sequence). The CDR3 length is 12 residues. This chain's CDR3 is CAHGGEYQPQHF. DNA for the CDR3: TGTGCCCACGGGGGGGAGTATCAGCCCCAGCATTTT.

The CDR3 sequence is CASSERDQLTDTQYF. The CDR3 DNA follows: TGCGCCAGCAGTGAACGGGACCAACTCACAGATACGCAGTATTTT. The rearrangement links TRBV10-2 to TRBJ2-3, with D perhaps TRBD1 or TRBD2 (5 bases each). Deletions cut 3 bases from V and 2 bases from J, with 12 bases between. Germline V lookup: CDR1 WSHSY, CDR2 SAAADI. This CDR3 is 15 amino acids long.

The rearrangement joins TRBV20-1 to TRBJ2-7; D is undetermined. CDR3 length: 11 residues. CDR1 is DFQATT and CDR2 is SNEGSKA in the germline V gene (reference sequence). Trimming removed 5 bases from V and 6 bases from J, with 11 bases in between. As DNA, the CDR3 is TGCAGTGCTTACAGCGTCACCGAGCAGTACTTC. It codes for CSAYSVTEQYF.

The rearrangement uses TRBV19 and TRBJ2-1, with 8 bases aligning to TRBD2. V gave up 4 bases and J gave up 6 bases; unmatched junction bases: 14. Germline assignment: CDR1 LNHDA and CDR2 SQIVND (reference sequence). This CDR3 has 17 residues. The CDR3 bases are TGTGCCAGTAGTACACCCCCCATGCGGGAGGAAGCCAATGAGCAGTTCTTC. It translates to CASSTPPMREEANEQFF. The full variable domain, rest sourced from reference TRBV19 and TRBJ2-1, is DGGITQSPKYLFRKEGQNVTLSCEQNLNHDAMYWYRQDPGQGLRLIYYSQIVNDFQKGDIAEGYSVSREKKESFPLTVTSAQKNPTAFYLCASSTPPMREEANEQFFGPGTRLTVL.

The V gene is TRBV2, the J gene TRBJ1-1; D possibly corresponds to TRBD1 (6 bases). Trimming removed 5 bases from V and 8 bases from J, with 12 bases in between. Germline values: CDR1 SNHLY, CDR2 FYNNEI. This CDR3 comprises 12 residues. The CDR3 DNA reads TGTGCCAGCAGTCCGGGACATACGGAAGCTTTCTTT. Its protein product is CASSPGHTEAFF.

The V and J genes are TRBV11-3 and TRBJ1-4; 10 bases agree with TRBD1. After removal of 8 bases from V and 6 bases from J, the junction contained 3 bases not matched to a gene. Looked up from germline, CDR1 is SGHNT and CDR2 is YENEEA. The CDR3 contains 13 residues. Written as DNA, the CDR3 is TGTGCCAGCTCCGGGACAGGGGATGAAAAACTGTTTTTT. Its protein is CASSGTGDEKLFF.

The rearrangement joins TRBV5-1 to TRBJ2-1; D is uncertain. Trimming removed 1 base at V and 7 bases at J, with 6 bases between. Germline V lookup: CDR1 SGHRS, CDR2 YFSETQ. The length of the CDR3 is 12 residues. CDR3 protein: CASSLNINEQFF. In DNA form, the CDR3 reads TGCGCCAGCAGCTTGAATATTAATGAGCAGTTCTTC.

CDR3 loop: CASSGVLLHF. The DNA of the CDR3 is TGTGCCAGCAGCGGCGTCCTACTCCACTTT. The rearrangement links TRBV7-6 to TRBJ1-6, with D unclear. Trimming took 5 bases from V and 16 from J, leaving 9 bases between them. There are 10 residues in the CDR3. Germline V gene data show CDR1 as SGHVS and CDR2 as FNYEAQ.